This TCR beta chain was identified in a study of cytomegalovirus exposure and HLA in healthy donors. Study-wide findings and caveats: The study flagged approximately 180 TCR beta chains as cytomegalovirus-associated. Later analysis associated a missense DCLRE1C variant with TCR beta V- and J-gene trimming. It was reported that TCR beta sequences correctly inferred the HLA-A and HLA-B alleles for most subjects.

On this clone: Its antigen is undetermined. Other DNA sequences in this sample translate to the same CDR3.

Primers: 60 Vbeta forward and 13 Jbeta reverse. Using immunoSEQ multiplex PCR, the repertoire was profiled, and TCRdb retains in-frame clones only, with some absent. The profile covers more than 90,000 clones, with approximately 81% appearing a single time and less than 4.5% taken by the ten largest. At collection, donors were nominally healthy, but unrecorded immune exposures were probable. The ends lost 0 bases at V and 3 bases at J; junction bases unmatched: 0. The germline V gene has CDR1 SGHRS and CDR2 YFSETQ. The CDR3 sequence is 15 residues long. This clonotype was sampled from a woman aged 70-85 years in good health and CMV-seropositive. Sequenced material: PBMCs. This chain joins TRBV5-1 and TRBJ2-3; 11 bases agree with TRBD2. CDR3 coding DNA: TGCGCCAGCAGCTTGGGACTAGCGGGGACAGATACGCAGTATTTT. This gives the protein CASSLGLAGTDTQYF.